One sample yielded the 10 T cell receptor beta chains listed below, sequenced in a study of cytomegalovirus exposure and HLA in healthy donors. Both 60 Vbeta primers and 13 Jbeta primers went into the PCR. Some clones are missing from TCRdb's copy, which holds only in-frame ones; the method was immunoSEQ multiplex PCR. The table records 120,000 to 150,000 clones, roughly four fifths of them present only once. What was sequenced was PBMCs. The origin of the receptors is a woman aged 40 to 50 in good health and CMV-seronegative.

The CDR3 DNA sequence: TGTGCCAGCTCACCAGTGCCAGATCAAGAGACCCAGTACTTC. Translating gives CASSPVPDQETQYF. The genes are TRBV18 and TRBJ2-5; D not resolved. Germline CDR1 and CDR2: KGHSH and LQKENI. CDR3 length: 14 residues. The germline V and J ends were trimmed by 2 bases and 2 bases, with 9 bases remaining between them.

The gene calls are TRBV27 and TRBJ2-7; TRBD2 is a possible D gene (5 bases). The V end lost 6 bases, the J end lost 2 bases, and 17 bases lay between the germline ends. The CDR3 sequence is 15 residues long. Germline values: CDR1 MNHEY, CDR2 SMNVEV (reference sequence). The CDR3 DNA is TGTGCCAGCAGAGGCCTGGGGAGTGGGACCTACGAGCAGTACTTC. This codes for CASRGLGSGTYEQYF.

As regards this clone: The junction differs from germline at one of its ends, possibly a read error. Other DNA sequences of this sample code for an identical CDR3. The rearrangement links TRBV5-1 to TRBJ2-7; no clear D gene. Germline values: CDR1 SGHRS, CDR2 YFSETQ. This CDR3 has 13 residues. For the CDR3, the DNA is TGCGCTAGCAGCTTGGTGGGCCGAAGCAAGCAGTACTTC. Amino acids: CASSLVGRSKQYF.

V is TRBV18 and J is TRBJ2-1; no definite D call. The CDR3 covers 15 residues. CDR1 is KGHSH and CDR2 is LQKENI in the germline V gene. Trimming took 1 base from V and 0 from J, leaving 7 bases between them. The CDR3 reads CASSPLKSSYNEQFF. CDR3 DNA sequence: TGTGCCAGCTCACCACTCAAGAGCTCCTACAATGAGCAGTTCTTC.

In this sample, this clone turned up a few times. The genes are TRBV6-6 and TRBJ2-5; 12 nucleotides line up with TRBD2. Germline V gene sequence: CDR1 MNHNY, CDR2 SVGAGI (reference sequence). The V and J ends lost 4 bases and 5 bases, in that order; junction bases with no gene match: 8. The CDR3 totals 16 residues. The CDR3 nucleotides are TGTGCCAGCAGTTCTTTACTAGCGGGAGGCGGGGAGACCCAGTACTTC. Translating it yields CASSSLLAGGGETQYF.

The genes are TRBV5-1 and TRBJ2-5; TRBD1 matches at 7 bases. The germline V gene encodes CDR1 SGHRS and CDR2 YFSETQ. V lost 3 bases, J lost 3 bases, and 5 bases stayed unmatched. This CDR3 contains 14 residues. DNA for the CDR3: TGCGCCAGCAGCTGGAGGACAGGCGAAGAGACCCAGTACTTC. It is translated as CASSWRTGEETQYF.

CDR3 region: CASSFSFNTGELFF. The CDR3 bases are TGTGCCAGCAGTTTCTCCTTTAACACCGGGGAGCTGTTTTTT. V usage is TRBV28 and J usage is TRBJ2-2, with D uncertain. Trimming stripped 3 bases from V and 2 bases from J, with 7 bases between. Germline CDR1 reads MDHEN; CDR2 reads SYDVKM. The CDR3 loop spans 14 amino acids.

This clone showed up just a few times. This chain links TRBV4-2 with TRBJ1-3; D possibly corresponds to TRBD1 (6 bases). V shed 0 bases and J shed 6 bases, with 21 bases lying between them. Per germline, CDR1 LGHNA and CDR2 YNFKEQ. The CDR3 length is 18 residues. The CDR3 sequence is CASSQEWGYRGGENTIYF. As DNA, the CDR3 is TGTGCCAGCAGCCAAGAGTGGGGGTATAGAGGGGGAGAAAACACCATATATTTT.

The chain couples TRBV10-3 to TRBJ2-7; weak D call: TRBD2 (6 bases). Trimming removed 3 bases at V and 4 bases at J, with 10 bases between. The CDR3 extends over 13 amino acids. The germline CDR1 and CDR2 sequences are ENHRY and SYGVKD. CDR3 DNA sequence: TGTGCCATCAGTGAACGGGAGCAATACGAGCAGTACTTC. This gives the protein CAISEREQYEQYF.

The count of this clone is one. As DNA, the CDR3 is TGTGCCAGCAGTGACAGGGTCTATGGCTACACCTTC. It specifies CASSDRVYGYTF. The chain uses TRBV28 and TRBJ1-2; 7 positions match TRBD1. Per germline, CDR1 MDHEN and CDR2 SYDVKM. The CDR3 length is 12 residues. J lost 4 bases, V lost 5 bases, and 1 base had no gene match.